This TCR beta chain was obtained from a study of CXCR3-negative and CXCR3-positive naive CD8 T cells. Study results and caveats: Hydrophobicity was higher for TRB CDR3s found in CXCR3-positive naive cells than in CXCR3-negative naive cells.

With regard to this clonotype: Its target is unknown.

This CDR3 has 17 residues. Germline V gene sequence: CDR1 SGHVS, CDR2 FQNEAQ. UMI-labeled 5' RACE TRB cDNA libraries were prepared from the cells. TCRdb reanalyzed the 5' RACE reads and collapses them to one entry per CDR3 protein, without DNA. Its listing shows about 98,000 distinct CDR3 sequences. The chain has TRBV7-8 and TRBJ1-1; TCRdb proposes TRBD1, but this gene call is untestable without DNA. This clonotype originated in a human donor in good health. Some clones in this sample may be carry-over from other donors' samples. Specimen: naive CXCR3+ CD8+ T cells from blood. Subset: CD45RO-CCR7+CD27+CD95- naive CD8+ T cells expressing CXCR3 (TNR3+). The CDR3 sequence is CASSLGQGAGRNTEAFF.